Listed here are 23 T cell receptor beta chains from one sample, sequenced in a study of blood T cell repertoires in COVID-19. The method was immunoSEQ multiplex PCR; TCRdb's version includes in-frame clones alone and lacks a portion of them. Altogether approximately 190,000 clones are present, roughly 84% being singletons, with the ten largest covering around 21%. Sequencing input: peripheral blood. The receptors come from a human donor in a cohort sampled during active COVID-19.

The chain links TRBV4-1 to TRBJ1-2; TRBD1 matches 7 bases. Trimming took 0 bases from V and 2 from J; bases not matched to a gene: 15. CDR3 length equals 19 residues. Germline loops: CDR1 MGHRA, CDR2 YSYEKL. The CDR3 region has the DNA TGCGCCAGCAGCCAAGACGGAGGGGGACAGACCGACCGGAACTATGGCTACACCTTC. Protein sequence: CASSQDGGGQTDRNYGYTF.

The chain carries TRBV28 and TRBJ2-1, with TRBD2 identical over 11 bases. The V gene's germline CDR1 is MDHEN and CDR2 SYDVKM. The CDR3 sequence is 13 residues long. CDR3 in amino acids: CGADLAGGDEQFF. CDR3 nucleotide sequence: TGTGGGGCGGACCTAGCGGGAGGCGATGAGCAGTTCTTC. The variable domain in full, with the rest retrieved from reference TRBV28 and TRBJ2-1, is DVKVTQSSRYLVKRTGEKVFLECVQDMDHENMFWYRQDPGLGLRLIYFSYDVKMKEKGDIPEGYSVSREKKERFSLILESASTNQTSMYLCGADLAGGDEQFFGPGTRLTVL.

This clone was observed once. The chain uses TRBV15 and TRBJ1-2; D might be TRBD1 (6 bases). The CDR3 is made up of 16 amino acids. Germline CDR1 LNHNV, CDR2 YYDKDF (reference sequence). V lost 5 bases and J 0 bases, leaving 16 bases between the germline ends. The CDR3 bases are TGTGCCACCAGCCCGGGGGGCAGCACGGCTAACTATGGCTACACCTTC. As protein: CATSPGGSTANYGYTF.

The rearrangement links TRBV7-9 to TRBJ2-3, with 12 nucleotides matching TRBD1. Unmatched junction bases numbered 2, after V lost 3 bases and J lost 4 bases. This CDR3 comprises 15 residues. Germline lookup yields CDR1 SEHNR and CDR2 FQNEAQ (reference sequence). The CDR3 region is CASSLGQGAADTQYF. The CDR3 DNA is TGTGCCAGCAGCTTGGGACAGGGGGCGGCAGATACGCAGTATTTT.

The V call is TRBV27, the J call TRBJ1-6, with 12 bases lining up with TRBD1. CDR1 is MNHEY and CDR2 is SMNVEV in the germline V gene (reference sequence). The V and J ends lost 5 bases and 8 bases, in that order; junction bases with no gene match: 19. The CDR3 consists of 20 residues. CDR3 loop: CASSPGPGQGAGLGYSPLHF. The CDR3 DNA follows: TGTGCCAGCAGTCCGGGACCGGGACAGGGGGCAGGTTTAGGATATTCACCCCTCCACTTT.

The V and J genes are TRBV7-9 and TRBJ2-1; 14 bases align to TRBD2. V lost 5 bases and J lost 2; bases outside the gene matches: 5. The CDR3 loop spans 17 amino acids. Per the germline V gene, CDR1 is SEHNR and CDR2 is FQNEAQ (reference sequence). The CDR3: CASSRLAGGTTYNEQFF. The CDR3 DNA reads as TGTGCCAGCAGCCGACTAGCGGGGGGGACTACCTACAATGAGCAGTTCTTC.

This clone was counted at least ten times. This rearrangement joins TRBV11-1 to TRBJ2-1, with no clear D. CDR1 and CDR2 (germline): SGHAT, FQDESV (reference sequence). V lost 3 bases and J lost 8, with 5 bases in between. The CDR3 spans 11 residues. The CDR3, as DNA: TGTGCCAGCAGCTTGGGCCATGAGCAGTTCTTC. This codes for CASSLGHEQFF.

The chain employs TRBV5-1 and TRBJ2-7; weak D call: TRBD1 (5 bases). The germline gives CDR1 SGHRS, CDR2 YFSETQ. V lost 2 bases and J 2 bases, leaving 11 bases between the germline ends. This CDR3 region has 14 residues. CDR3 DNA: TGCGCCAGCAGCTTAACCAGGGTGCCCTACGAGCAGTACGTC. The encoded protein is CASSLTRVPYEQYV.

This chain links TRBV30 with TRBJ1-2; a possible D gene is TRBD1 (6 bases). The germline CDR1 and CDR2 sequences are GTSNPN and SVGIG (reference sequence). CDR3 length: 12 amino acids. Trimming removed 1 base from V and 5 bases from J, with 8 bases in between. CDR3 coding DNA: TGTGCCTGGAGTGGGACAGTATATGGCTACACCTTC. Its protein is CAWSGTVYGYTF.

This clone was seen ten or more times. The chain employs TRBV10-1 and TRBJ2-7, with unresolved D. The CDR3 is 11 residues long. Germline-derived CDR1 and CDR2 are WNHNN and SYGVQD (reference sequence). With 5 bases removed from V and 5 bases from J, the gap between germline ends came to 7 bases. The CDR3, as DNA: TGCGCCAGCAGTTCGGTGGACGAGCAGTACTTC. Protein product: CASSSVDEQYF.

The chain recombines TRBV5-1 with TRBJ1-2, with 7 bases lining up with TRBD1. The CDR3 runs 15 residues. V lost 1 base, J lost 5 bases, and 8 bases stayed unmatched. Germline values: CDR1 SGHRS, CDR2 YFSETQ. Here the CDR3 reads CASSLPTGESYGYTF. DNA of the CDR3: TGCGCCAGCAGCTTGCCCACAGGGGAATCTTATGGCTACACCTTC.

CDR3 nucleotides: TGTGCCAGTAGTATCGTCTTAGCGGGAATGGATACGCAGTATTTT. Residues: CASSIVLAGMDTQYF. V and J are TRBV19 and TRBJ2-3; 8 bases line up with TRBD2. Per germline, CDR1 LNHDA and CDR2 SQIVND (reference sequence). This CDR3 is built from 15 residues. Trimming at V came to 3 bases and at J to 6 bases, leaving 8 bases not matched to a gene.

The chain is built from TRBV6-4 and TRBJ2-3; the D gene is possibly TRBD2 (5 bases). Deletions cut 4 bases from V and 1 base from J, with 9 bases between. CDR3 length: 14 amino acids. CDR1 MRHNA and CDR2 SNTAGT come from the germline V gene. In DNA form, the CDR3 reads TGTGCCAGCAGTGTGGACTGGGGCACAGATACGCAGTATTTT. Protein sequence: CASSVDWGTDTQYF.

The chain carries TRBV14 and TRBJ2-1, with no clear D. CDR1 and CDR2 (germline): SGHDN, FVKESK. The CDR3 has 12 amino acids. The germline V and J ends were trimmed by 3 bases and 7 bases, with 7 bases remaining between them. The CDR3 coding sequence is TGTGCCAGCAGCCACGGGTTAAATGAGCAGTTCTTC. The encoded protein is CASSHGLNEQFF.

The CDR3 nucleotides are TGTGCCAGCAGCCATACTGATAAGAGATATGGCTACACCTTC. Translation: CASSHTDKRYGYTF. The rearrangement joins TRBV11-2 to TRBJ1-2; no definite D call. V shed 5 bases and J shed 5 bases, with 15 bases lying between them. Germline V gives CDR1 SGHAT, CDR2 FQNNGV. This CDR3 spans 14 amino acids. Filled out from reference TRBV11-2 and TRBJ1-2, the complete variable domain reads EAGVAQSPRYKIIEKRQSVAFWCNPISGHATLYWYQQILGQGPKLLIQFQNNGVVDDSQLPKDRFSAERLKGVDSTLKIQPAKLEDSAVYLCASSHTDKRYGYTFGSGTRLTVV.

This chain uses TRBV2 with TRBJ1-3, with D uncertain. This CDR3 comprises 15 residues. V gave up 3 bases and J gave up 0 bases, with 9 bases separating them. Germline V CDR1 and CDR2: SNHLY, FYNNEI. In DNA, the CDR3 is TGTGCCAGCAGTGATCCGGGGAGCTCTGGAAACACCATATATTTT. Protein sequence: CASSDPGSSGNTIYF.

The chain recombines TRBV5-1 with TRBJ2-7, with TRBD2 matching over 8 bases. Germline CDR1 and CDR2: SGHRS and YFSETQ. With V trimmed by 4 bases and J by 4 bases, 7 bases remained unmatched. There are 14 residues in the CDR3. The DNA for the CDR3 is TGCGCCAGCAGCCCCTCGGGGGGGCAGTACGAGCAGTACTTC. Residues: CASSPSGGQYEQYF.

This chain uses TRBV7-8 with TRBJ1-1; D not resolved. The germline V and J ends were trimmed by 1 base and 1 base, with 7 bases remaining between them. The CDR3 sequence is 14 residues long. In germline, CDR1 is SGHVS, CDR2 FQNEAQ. CDR3 residues: CASSLVPSNTEAFF. The CDR3 nucleotides are TGTGCCAGCAGCTTAGTTCCATCGAACACTGAAGCTTTCTTT.

The chain is built from TRBV5-6 and TRBJ2-2; the D gene is possibly TRBD2 (6 bases). Trimming stripped 1 base from V and 3 bases from J, with 16 bases between. The germline V gene has CDR1 SGHDT and CDR2 YYEEEE. CDR3 size: 17 residues. Here the CDR3 DNA reads TGTGCCAGCAGCTTGAGGTTGACGGGGGTCGACACCGGGGAGCTGTTTTTT. This codes for CASSLRLTGVDTGELFF.

In its sample, this clone was seen once. CDR3 residues: CASSFSGIYEQYF. The CDR3 DNA reads as TGTGCCAGCAGTTTCTCGGGAATCTACGAGCAGTACTTC. This chain joins TRBV28 and TRBJ2-7; perhaps TRBD2 as D (5 bases). Trimming took 3 bases from V and 3 from J, leaving 9 bases between them. CDR1 is MDHEN, CDR2 SYDVKM, per germline. The CDR3 runs 13 residues.

The gene calls are TRBV11-2 and TRBJ1-2; 11 nucleotides line up with TRBD1. The CDR3 runs 13 residues. Germline CDR1 and CDR2: SGHAT and FQNNGV. The V and J ends lost 4 bases and 14 bases, in that order; junction bases with no gene match: 9. The CDR3 here is CASSSDRGQSKTF. The CDR3 nucleotides are TGTGCCAGCAGCTCGGACAGGGGGCAATCGAAGACCTTC.

The rearrangement links TRBV5-1 to TRBJ2-5; tentatively, D is TRBD2 (6 bases). This CDR3 has 14 residues. The V gene's germline CDR1 is SGHRS and CDR2 YFSETQ. The ends were cut back, 4 bases at V and 7 bases at J, with 17 bases in the middle. Here the CDR3 reads CASSNAGSVGTQYF. In DNA, the CDR3 is TGCGCCAGCAGCAACGCGGGGTCTGTTGGGACCCAGTACTTC.

V gene TRBV30 combines with J gene TRBJ2-1; the D is unclear. CDR3 length: 11 residues. CDR1 and CDR2 from the germline V gene are GTSNPN and SVGIG (reference sequence). Trimming took off 1 base at V and 7 bases at J, with 5 bases between the two ends. CDR3 sequence reads: CAWSGGNEQFF. Written as DNA, the CDR3 is TGTGCCTGGAGTGGAGGTAATGAGCAGTTCTTC.